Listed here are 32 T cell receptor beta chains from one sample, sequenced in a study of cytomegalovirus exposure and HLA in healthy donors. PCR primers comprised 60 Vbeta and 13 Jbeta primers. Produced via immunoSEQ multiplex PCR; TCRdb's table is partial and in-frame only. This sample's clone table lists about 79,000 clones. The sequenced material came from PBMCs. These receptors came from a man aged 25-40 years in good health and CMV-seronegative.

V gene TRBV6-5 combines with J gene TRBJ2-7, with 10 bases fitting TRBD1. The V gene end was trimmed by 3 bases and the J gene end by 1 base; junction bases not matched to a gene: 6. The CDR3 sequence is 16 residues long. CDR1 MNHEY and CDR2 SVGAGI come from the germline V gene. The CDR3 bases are TGTGCCAGCAGTTATTCGGGACAGGGGATATCCTACGAGCAGTACTTC. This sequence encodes CASSYSGQGISYEQYF.

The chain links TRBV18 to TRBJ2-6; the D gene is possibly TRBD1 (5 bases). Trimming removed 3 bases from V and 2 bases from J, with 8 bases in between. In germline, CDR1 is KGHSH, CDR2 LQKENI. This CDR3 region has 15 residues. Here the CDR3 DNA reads TGTGCCAGCTCACCGCAAGGGGCTGGGGCCAACGTCCTGACTTTC. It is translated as CASSPQGAGANVLTF.

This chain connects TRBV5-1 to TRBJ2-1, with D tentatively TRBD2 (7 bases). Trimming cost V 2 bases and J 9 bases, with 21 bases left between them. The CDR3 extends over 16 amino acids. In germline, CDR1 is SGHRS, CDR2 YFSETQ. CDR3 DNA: TGCGCCAGCAGCTTTAATAGCGGAGGGGGGGTCGGTGAGCAGTTCTTC. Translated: CASSFNSGGGVGEQFF.

The CDR3 bases are TGTGCCAGCAGCATCCGGGACACCAGCTCCTACGAGCAGTACTTC. Protein: CASSIRDTSSYEQYF. This sequence joins TRBV7-2 and TRBJ2-7; a possible D gene is TRBD1 (6 bases). V lost 5 bases and J 0 bases, leaving 14 bases between the germline ends. CDR3 length: 15 amino acids. Germline CDR1 SGHTA, CDR2 FQGNSA.

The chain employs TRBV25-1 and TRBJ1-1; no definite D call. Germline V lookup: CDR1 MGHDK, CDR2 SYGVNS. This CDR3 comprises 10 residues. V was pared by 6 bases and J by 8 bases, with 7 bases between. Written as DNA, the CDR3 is TGTGCCAGCAGAGCGAACGAAGCTTTCTTT. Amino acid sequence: CASRANEAFF. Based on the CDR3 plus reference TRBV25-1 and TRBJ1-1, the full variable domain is EADIYQTPRYLVIGTGKKITLECSQTMGHDKMYWYQQDPGMELHLIHYSYGVNSTEKGDLSSESTVSRIRTEHFPLTLESARPSHTSQYLCASRANEAFFGQGTRLTVV.

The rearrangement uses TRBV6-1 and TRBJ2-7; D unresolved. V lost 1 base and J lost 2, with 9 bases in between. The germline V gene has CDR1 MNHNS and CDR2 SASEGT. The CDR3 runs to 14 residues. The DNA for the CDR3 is TGTGCCAGCAGTGAAGGACCAGAGGCCTACGAGCAGTACTTC. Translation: CASSEGPEAYEQYF.

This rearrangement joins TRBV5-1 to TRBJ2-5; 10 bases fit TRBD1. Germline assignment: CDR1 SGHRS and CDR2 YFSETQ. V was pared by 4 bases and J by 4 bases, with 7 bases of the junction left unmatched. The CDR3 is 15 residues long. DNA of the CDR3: TGCGCCAGCAGCCCCTGGGACAGGGGATTAGAGACCCAGTACTTC. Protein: CASSPWDRGLETQYF.

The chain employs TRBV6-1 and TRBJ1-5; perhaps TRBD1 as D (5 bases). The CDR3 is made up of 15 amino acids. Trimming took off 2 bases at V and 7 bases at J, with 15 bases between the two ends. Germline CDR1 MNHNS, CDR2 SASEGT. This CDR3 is CASSEQGYVKQPQHF. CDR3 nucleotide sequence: TGTGCCAGCAGTGAACAGGGCTACGTTAAACAGCCCCAGCATTTT.

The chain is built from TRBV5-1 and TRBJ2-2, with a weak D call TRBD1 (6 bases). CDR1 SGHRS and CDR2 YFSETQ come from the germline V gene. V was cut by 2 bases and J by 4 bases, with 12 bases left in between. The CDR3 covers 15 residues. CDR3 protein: CASSLGQWATGELFF. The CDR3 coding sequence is TGCGCCAGCAGCTTAGGACAGTGGGCCACCGGGGAGCTGTTTTTT.

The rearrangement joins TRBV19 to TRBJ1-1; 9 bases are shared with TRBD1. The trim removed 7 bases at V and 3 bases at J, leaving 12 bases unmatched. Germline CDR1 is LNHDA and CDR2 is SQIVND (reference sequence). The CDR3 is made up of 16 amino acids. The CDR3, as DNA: TGTGCCAGTACCAACCCTCGGGGACAGGGTGACACTGAAGCTTTCTTT. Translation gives CASTNPRGQGDTEAFF.

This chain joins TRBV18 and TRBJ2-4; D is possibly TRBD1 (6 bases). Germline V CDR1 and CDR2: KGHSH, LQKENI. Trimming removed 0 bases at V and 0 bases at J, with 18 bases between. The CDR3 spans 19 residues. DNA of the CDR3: TGTGCCAGCTCACCACCGGCAGGGTTAGGGGGTCTAGCCAAAAACATTCAGTACTTC. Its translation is CASSPPAGLGGLAKNIQYF.

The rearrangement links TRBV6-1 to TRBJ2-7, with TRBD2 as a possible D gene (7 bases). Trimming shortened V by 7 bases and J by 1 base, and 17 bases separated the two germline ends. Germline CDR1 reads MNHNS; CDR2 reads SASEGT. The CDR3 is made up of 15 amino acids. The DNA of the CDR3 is TGTGCCAGCACCCCGAGGGGGGGCGTATCCTACGAGCAGTACTTC. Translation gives CASTPRGGVSYEQYF.

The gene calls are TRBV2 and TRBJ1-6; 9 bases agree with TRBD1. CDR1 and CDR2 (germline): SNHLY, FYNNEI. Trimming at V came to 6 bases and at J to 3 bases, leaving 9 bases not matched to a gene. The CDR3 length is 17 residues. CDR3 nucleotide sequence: TGTGCCAGCAGCCTCAGGACAGGGGTTAACTATAATTCACCCCTCCACTTT. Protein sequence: CASSLRTGVNYNSPLHF.

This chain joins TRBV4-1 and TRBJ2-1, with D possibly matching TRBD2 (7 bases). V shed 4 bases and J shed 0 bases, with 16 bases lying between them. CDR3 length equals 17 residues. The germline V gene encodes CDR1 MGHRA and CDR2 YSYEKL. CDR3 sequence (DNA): TGCGCCAGCAGCCGCCCCAGGGGAGGGCCCTCCTACAATGAGCAGTTCTTC. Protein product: CASSRPRGGPSYNEQFF.

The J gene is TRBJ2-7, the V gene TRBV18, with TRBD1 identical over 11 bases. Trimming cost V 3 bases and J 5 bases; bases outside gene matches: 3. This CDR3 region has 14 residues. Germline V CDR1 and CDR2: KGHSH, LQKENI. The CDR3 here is CASSPPGQGDEQYF. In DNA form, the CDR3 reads TGTGCCAGCTCACCTCCGGGACAGGGGGACGAGCAGTACTTC. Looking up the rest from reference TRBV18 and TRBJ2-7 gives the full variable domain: NAGVMQNPRHLVRRRGQEARLRCSPMKGHSHVYWYRQLPEEGLKFMVYLQKENIIDESGMPKERFSAEFPKEGPSILRIQQVVRGDSAAYFCASSPPGQGDEQYFGPGTRLTVT.

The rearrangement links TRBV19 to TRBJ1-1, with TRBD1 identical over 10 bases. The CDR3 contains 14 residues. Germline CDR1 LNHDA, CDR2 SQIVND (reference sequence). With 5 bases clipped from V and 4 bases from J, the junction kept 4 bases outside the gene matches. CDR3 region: CASSVRDRGTEAFF. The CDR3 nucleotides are TGTGCCAGTAGTGTGCGGGACAGGGGCACTGAAGCTTTCTTT.

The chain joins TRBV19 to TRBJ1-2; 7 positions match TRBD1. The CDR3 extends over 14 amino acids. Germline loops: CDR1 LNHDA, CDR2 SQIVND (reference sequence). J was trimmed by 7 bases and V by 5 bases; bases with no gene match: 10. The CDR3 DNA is TGTGCCAGTAGTCCCCGGGACAGCGGGGGTGGCTACACCTTC. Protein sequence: CASSPRDSGGGYTF.

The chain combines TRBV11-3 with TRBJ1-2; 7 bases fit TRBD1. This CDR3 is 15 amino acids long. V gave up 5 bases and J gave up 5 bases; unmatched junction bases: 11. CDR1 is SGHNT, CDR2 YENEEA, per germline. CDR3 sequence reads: CASSPLTGPPYGYTF. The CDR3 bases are TGTGCCAGCAGCCCCCTGACAGGGCCGCCGTATGGCTACACCTTC.

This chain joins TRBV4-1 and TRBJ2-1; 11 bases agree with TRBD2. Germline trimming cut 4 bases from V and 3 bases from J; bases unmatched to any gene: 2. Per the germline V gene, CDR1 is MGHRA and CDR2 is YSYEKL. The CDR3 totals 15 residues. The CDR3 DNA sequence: TGCGCCAGCAGCCGAGGGACTAGCGGCTACAATGAGCAGTTCTTC. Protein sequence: CASSRGTSGYNEQFF.

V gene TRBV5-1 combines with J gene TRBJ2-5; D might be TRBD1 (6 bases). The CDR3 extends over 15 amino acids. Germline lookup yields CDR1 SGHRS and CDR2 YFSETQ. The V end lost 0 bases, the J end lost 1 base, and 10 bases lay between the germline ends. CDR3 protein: CASSLVGTPQETQYF. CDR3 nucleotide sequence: TGCGCCAGCAGCTTGGTCGGGACACCCCAAGAGACCCAGTACTTC.

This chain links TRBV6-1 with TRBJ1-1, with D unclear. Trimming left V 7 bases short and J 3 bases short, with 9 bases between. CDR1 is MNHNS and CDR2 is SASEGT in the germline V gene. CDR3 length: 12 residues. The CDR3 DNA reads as TGTGCCAGCATCATACAATACACTGAAGCTTTCTTT. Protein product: CASIIQYTEAFF.

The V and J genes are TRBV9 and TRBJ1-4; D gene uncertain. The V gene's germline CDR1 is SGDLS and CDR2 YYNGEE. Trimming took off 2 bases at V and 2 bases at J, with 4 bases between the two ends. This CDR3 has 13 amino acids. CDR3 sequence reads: CASSVSTNEKLFF. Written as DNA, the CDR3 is TGTGCCAGCAGCGTCTCGACTAATGAAAAACTGTTTTTT.

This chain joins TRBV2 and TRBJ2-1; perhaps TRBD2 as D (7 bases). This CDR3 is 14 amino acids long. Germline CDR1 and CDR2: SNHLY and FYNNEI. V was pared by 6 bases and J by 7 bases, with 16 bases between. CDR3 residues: CASSKGEGLNEQFF. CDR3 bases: TGTGCCAGCAGCAAGGGGGAGGGCCTGAATGAGCAGTTCTTC.

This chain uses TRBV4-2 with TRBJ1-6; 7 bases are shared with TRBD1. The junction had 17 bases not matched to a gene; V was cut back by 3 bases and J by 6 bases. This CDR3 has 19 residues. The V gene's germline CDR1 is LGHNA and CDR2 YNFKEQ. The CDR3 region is CASSQVRYGDSLFNSPLHF. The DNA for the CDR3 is TGTGCCAGCAGCCAGGTAAGATATGGGGACAGCCTTTTTAATTCACCCCTCCACTTT.

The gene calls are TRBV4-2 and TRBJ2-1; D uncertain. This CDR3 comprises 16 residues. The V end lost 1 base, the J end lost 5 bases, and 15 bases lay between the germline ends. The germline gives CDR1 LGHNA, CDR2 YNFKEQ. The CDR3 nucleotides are TGTGCCAGCAGCCAAGTCAAAGCCACCCTCGACAATGAGCAGTTCTTC. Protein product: CASSQVKATLDNEQFF.

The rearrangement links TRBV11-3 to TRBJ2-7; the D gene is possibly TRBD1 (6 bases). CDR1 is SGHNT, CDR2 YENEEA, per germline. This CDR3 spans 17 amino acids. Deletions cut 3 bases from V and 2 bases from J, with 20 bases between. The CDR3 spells CASSFRSGAGVAYEQYF. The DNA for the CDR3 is TGTGCCAGCAGCTTCAGATCAGGGGCAGGGGTAGCCTACGAGCAGTACTTC.

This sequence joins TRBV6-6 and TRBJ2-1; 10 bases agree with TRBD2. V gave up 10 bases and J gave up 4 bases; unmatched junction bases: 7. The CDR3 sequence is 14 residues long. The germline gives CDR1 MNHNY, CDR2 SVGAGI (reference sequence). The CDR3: CANPSSGSYNEQFF. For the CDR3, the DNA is TGTGCCAACCCCTCTAGCGGGAGTTACAATGAGCAGTTCTTC.

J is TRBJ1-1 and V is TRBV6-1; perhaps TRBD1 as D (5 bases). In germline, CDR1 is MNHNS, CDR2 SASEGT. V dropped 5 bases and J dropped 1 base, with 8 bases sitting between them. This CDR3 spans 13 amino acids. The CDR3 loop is CASSLQENTEAFF. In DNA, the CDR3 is TGTGCCAGCAGTTTACAGGAGAACACTGAAGCTTTCTTT.

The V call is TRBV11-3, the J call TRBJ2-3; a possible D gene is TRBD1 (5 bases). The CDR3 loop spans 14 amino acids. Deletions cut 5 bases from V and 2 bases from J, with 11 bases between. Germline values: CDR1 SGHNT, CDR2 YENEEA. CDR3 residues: CASSQTVYTDTQYF. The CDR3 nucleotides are TGTGCCAGCAGCCAGACAGTGTACACAGATACGCAGTATTTT.

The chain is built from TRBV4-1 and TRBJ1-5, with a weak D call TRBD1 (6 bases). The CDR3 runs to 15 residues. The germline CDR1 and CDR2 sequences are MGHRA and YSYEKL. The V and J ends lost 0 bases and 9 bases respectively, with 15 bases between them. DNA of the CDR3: TGCGCCAGCAGCCAAGATTTGGACAGTGTTACGCCCCAGCATTTT. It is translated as CASSQDLDSVTPQHF.

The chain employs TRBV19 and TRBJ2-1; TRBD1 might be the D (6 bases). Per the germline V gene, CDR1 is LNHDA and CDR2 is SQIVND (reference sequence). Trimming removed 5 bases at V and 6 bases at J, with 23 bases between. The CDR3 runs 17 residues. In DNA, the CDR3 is TGTGCCAGTAGTTCGAGGAGCGGCAGGGGTACGGGCAATGAGCAGTTCTTC. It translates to CASSSRSGRGTGNEQFF.

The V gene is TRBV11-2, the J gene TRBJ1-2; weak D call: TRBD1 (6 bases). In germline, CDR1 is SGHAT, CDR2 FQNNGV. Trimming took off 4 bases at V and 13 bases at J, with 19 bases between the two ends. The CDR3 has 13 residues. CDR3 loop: CASSSRTTGISTF. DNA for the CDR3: TGTGCCAGCAGCTCACGCACCACAGGGATTAGCACCTTC.